This T cell receptor beta chain was obtained from a study of cytomegalovirus exposure and HLA in healthy donors. Study findings and constraints: Confirmation in vitro established that a few CMV-associated chains were specific for CMV antigens. CMV serostatus was the sole immune exposure data available. Data from an earlier analysis indicated that most TCR beta V segments were productive either about 90% or about 30% of the time. A later analysis showed HLA-associated TCR beta chains outstripping equally common others in clonal expansion.

For this clone: Its antigen remains unidentified.

PCR was performed using 60 Vbeta and 13 Jbeta primers. Generated by immunoSEQ multiplex PCR, the TCRdb table keeps only in-frame clones and is missing some. The sample records 220,000 or so clones, more than 75% being singletons. From germline, CDR1 is SEHNR and CDR2 FQNEAQ (reference sequence). Trimming removed 2 bases from V and 6 bases from J, with 16 bases in between. There are 16 residues in the CDR3. Specimen: PBMCs. The receptor's source is a woman in her thirties or forties in good health and CMV-seronegative. The V gene is TRBV7-9, the J gene TRBJ2-2; TRBD1 might be the D (6 bases). Written as DNA, the CDR3 is TGTGCCAGCAGCTTACTTTACAGGGACCCCTCCGGGGAGCTGTTTTTT. The encoded protein is CASSLLYRDPSGELFF.